This entry features one T cell receptor (beta chain) sequence. This entry belongs to a study of blood T cell repertoires in COVID-19. Clones were sequenced by immunoSEQ multiplex PCR, and TCRdb holds only the in-frame ones, with some missing. The sample holds approximately 100,000 clones, 83% seen once. Germline V gives CDR1 SGHNT, CDR2 YYREEE (reference sequence). CDR3 length equals 13 residues. V gave up 4 bases and J gave up 5 bases, with 12 bases separating them. V and J are TRBV5-4 and TRBJ2-5; D remains unclear. The sequence was obtained from a woman aged 55-69 years with acute or convalescent COVID-19. Sample: peripheral blood. CDR3 sequence (DNA): TGTGCCAGCAGCCCGACGGGTGGGGAGACCCAGTACTTC. Its translation: CASSPTGGETQYF.